Each of the 18 T cell receptor beta chains below was sequenced from the same sample in a study of cytomegalovirus exposure and HLA in healthy donors. Both 60 Vbeta primers and 13 Jbeta primers went into the PCR. Profiling relied on immunoSEQ multiplex PCR, and the TCRdb table lists in-frame clones only, not all of them. The repertoire has fewer than 200,000 clones, roughly four fifths of them found once; the top ten carry around 2.6%. Sequencing used PBMCs. Every receptor here comes from a female donor in good health and CMV-seronegative.

The genes are TRBV21-1 and TRBJ1-4; TRBD1, the D gene given by the table, was not confirmed from the DNA. TRBV21-1 is termed a pseudogene. The CDR3 spans 15 residues. DNA for the CDR3: TGTGCCAGCAGCAAAGTCGGGACACCCAATGAAAAACTGTTTTTT. It yields the protein CASSKVGTPNEKLFF.

The chain recombines TRBV5-4 with TRBJ1-5; 10 bases match TRBD1. V dropped 4 bases and J dropped 6; count of bases not matched to a gene: 7. This CDR3 contains 15 residues. Germline CDR1 and CDR2: SGHNT and YYREEE (reference sequence). Written as DNA, the CDR3 is TGTGCCAGCAGCCAAGGGACAGGGGAGAGTCAGCCCCAGCATTTT. Amino acids: CASSQGTGESQPQHF.

This clone was recorded once. This chain links TRBV2 with TRBJ2-7, with TRBD1 matching 10 bases. CDR1 is SNHLY and CDR2 is FYNNEI in the germline V gene. The CDR3 has 12 residues. With 7 bases clipped from V and 6 bases from J, the junction kept 3 bases outside the gene matches. The CDR3 region is CASTGTGVEQYF. The CDR3 coding sequence is TGTGCCAGCACCGGGACAGGGGTCGAGCAGTACTTC.

The table lists this clone with a count of one. This CDR3 is CSVEAGVADTQYF. The CDR3 region has the DNA TGCAGCGTTGAAGCGGGGGTGGCAGATACGCAGTATTTT. The rearrangement joins TRBV29-1 to TRBJ2-3; D possibly corresponds to TRBD2 (6 bases). The germline V and J ends were trimmed by 1 base and 4 bases, with 9 bases remaining between them. The germline CDR1 and CDR2 sequences are SQVTM and ANQGSEA. The CDR3 loop spans 13 amino acids.

V is TRBV7-3 and J is TRBJ2-3, with a possible D match to TRBD2 (5 bases). Germline-derived CDR1 and CDR2 are SGHTA and FQGTGA. The CDR3 loop spans 16 amino acids. V was trimmed by 1 base and J by 3 bases, leaving 14 bases between them. The CDR3 nucleotides are TGTGCCAGCAGCTTAAACCCAACGGGCGGGACAGATACGCAGTATTTT. It codes for CASSLNPTGGTDTQYF.

The count of this clone is one. This chain joins TRBV5-6 and TRBJ1-1; D is perhaps TRBD1 (5 bases). CDR3 size: 14 residues. Germline-derived CDR1 and CDR2 are SGHDT and YYEEEE. Trimming took 4 bases from V and 3 from J, leaving 13 bases between them. Here the CDR3 reads CASSLLRADTEAFF. For the CDR3, the DNA is TGTGCCAGCAGCCTCCTCAGGGCGGACACTGAAGCTTTCTTT.

This sequence joins TRBV25-1 and TRBJ2-5; 7 bases are a match to TRBD2. Germline loops: CDR1 MGHDK, CDR2 SYGVNS. This CDR3 has 15 residues. Trimming took 9 bases from V and 4 from J; bases not matched to a gene: 14. The CDR3 loop is CASTSHRGVGETQYF. CDR3 coding DNA: TGTGCCAGTACCTCCCATCGGGGGGTCGGAGAGACCCAGTACTTC.

The chain couples TRBV19 to TRBJ2-7; 7 bases are a match to TRBD2. Germline assignment: CDR1 LNHDA and CDR2 SQIVND (reference sequence). The V segment lost 5 bases and the J segment 5 bases; nucleotides outside the gene matches: 6. This CDR3 spans 13 amino acids. CDR3 nucleotide sequence: TGTGCCAGTAGTCCATGGGCGGGAGACGAGCAGTACTTC. Amino acid sequence: CASSPWAGDEQYF.

A few counts support this clone. The rearrangement uses TRBV28 and TRBJ2-2; 11 bases match TRBD1. CDR3 length: 14 amino acids. J lost 4 bases, V lost 8 bases, and 3 bases had no gene match. CDR1 and CDR2 from the germline V gene are MDHEN and SYDVKM. Here the CDR3 DNA reads TGTGCCAGCTGGGGGACAGGGGGCACCGGGGAGCTGTTTTTT. Protein: CASWGTGGTGELFF.

J is TRBJ2-1 and V is TRBV18, with D hard to call. CDR3 length: 11 amino acids. Trimming removed 8 bases from V and 9 bases from J, with 11 bases in between. Germline lookup yields CDR1 KGHSH and CDR2 LQKENI. The CDR3 coding sequence is TGTGCCAGCGAGTCCTCCGTTGAGCAGTTCTTC. It yields the protein CASESSVEQFF.

The chain combines TRBV6-5 with TRBJ1-1; D remains ambiguous. The CDR3 covers 13 residues. The V end was cut by 6 bases, the J end by 3 bases, with 11 bases between. Germline V gives CDR1 MNHEY, CDR2 SVGAGI. The CDR3 bases are TGTGCCAGCAGCTATAAAAGATACACTGAAGCTTTCTTT. This gives the protein CASSYKRYTEAFF.

V is TRBV18 and J is TRBJ1-1; 7 nucleotides align to TRBD1. This CDR3 has 15 amino acids. Per the germline V gene, CDR1 is KGHSH and CDR2 is LQKENI. V gave up 3 bases and J gave up 1 base; unmatched junction bases: 5. CDR3 nucleotide sequence: TGTGCCAGCTCACCGACAGGGTGGGGGAACACTGAAGCTTTCTTT. Its protein product is CASSPTGWGNTEAFF.

This chain uses TRBV30 with TRBJ1-5; D unresolved. CDR3 size: 17 residues. Per the germline V gene, CDR1 is GTSNPN and CDR2 is SVGIG (reference sequence). Trimming cost V 0 bases and J 2 bases, with 17 bases left between them. Here the CDR3 reads CAWSVREGLWGNQPQHF. CDR3 sequence (DNA): TGTGCCTGGAGTGTACGGGAGGGCCTCTGGGGCAATCAGCCCCAGCATTTT.

On this clone itself: The junction does not match germline at one end; this may be a read error. The CDR3: CASSIEGTGKAFF. The CDR3, as DNA: TGTGCCAGTAGCATAGAGGGGACAGGGAAAGCTTTCTTT. The gene calls are TRBV19 and TRBJ1-1; 9 bases fit TRBD1. CDR1 and CDR2 from the germline V gene are LNHDA and SQIVND (reference sequence). The CDR3 length is 13 residues.

The chain recombines TRBV11-2 with TRBJ1-1; TRBD1 is a possible D gene (5 bases). The CDR3 covers 14 residues. Trimming cost V 1 base and J 3 bases, with 9 bases left between them. In germline, CDR1 is SGHAT, CDR2 FQNNGV. CDR3 in DNA: TGTGCCAGCAGCTTAGGACAGCTTCACACTGAAGCTTTCTTT. Its protein product is CASSLGQLHTEAFF. Based on the CDR3 plus reference TRBV11-2 and TRBJ1-1, the full variable domain is EAGVAQSPRYKIIEKRQSVAFWCNPISGHATLYWYQQILGQGPKLLIQFQNNGVVDDSQLPKDRFSAERLKGVDSTLKIQPAKLEDSAVYLCASSLGQLHTEAFFGQGTRLTVV.

J is TRBJ2-1 and V is TRBV29-1, with D perhaps TRBD1 (6 bases). CDR3 length: 11 residues. Trimming shortened V by 5 bases and J by 9 bases, and 11 bases separated the two germline ends. Germline V gives CDR1 SQVTM, CDR2 ANQGSEA. CDR3 region: CSVPQGSEQFF. The CDR3 coding sequence is TGCAGCGTTCCTCAGGGGAGTGAGCAGTTCTTC.

This clone was recorded a few times. The chain couples TRBV30 to TRBJ1-1; D remains unclear. Germline lookup yields CDR1 GTSNPN and CDR2 SVGIG (reference sequence). The V and J ends lost 0 bases and 5 bases respectively, with 13 bases between them. This CDR3 spans 14 amino acids. The DNA for the CDR3 is TGTGCCTGGAGTGTATTGAAAGGAGGAACTGAAGCTTTCTTT. Translation: CAWSVLKGGTEAFF.

This sequence joins TRBV7-9 and TRBJ1-1, with TRBD1 matching 7 bases. Germline CDR1 SEHNR, CDR2 FQNEAQ (reference sequence). Unmatched junction bases numbered 2, after V lost 6 bases and J lost 7 bases. The CDR3 has 11 residues. The CDR3 nucleotides are TGTGCCAGCAGGGGACAGTTTGAAGCTTTCTTT. Residues: CASRGQFEAFF.